The 13 T cell receptor beta chains in this list originate from one sample, sequenced in a study of CD8 T cells in Susac syndrome. Random hexamers primed reverse transcription of 0.5 to 1 ug RNA. TCRdb re-called the immunoSEQ multiplex PCR reads through MiXCR, storing one row per CDR3 protein. The table has roughly 130,000 distinct CDR3 sequences, about 96% seen once. Sequenced material: CD4+ T cells from PBMCs. The receptors derive from a human donor in good health.

J is TRBJ1-1 and V is TRBV20-1; D perhaps matches TRBD1 (5 bases). V was pared by 5 bases and J by 6 bases, with 13 bases between. The CDR3 has 12 amino acids. In germline, CDR1 is DFQATT, CDR2 SNEGSKA (reference sequence). The CDR3: CSASHGAPEAFF. For the CDR3, the DNA is TGCAGTGCTTCCCACGGGGCCCCTGAAGCTTTCTTT.

This rearrangement joins TRBV5-1 to TRBJ2-5; D is possibly TRBD2 (6 bases). CDR1 and CDR2 (germline): SGHRS, YFSETQ. The CDR3 is 16 amino acids. Between the trimmed V and J ends, which lost 0 bases and 4 bases, there was a span of 16 bases. The chain's CDR3 is CASSLGGTDVGETQYF. The DNA of the CDR3 is TGCGCCAGCAGCTTGGGCGGGACGGACGTCGGAGAGACCCAGTACTTC.

This chain joins TRBV12-3 or TRBV12-4 and TRBJ2-6; 7 positions agree with TRBD1. Trimming at V came to 0 bases and at J to 0 bases, leaving 8 bases not matched to a gene. This CDR3 contains 19 residues. CDR3 in DNA: TGTGCCAGCAGTTTAGCGCTTGGACAGGCCTCCTCTGGGGCCAACGTCCTGACTTTC. This encodes CASSLALGQASSGANVLTF.

The CDR3 is CASTTGQGYEQYF. For the CDR3, the DNA is TGTGCCAGCACGACGGGACAGGGGTACGAGCAGTACTTC. V usage is TRBV6-5 and J usage is TRBJ2-7; 10 nucleotides match TRBD1. Germline-derived CDR1 and CDR2 are MNHEY and SVGAGI. This CDR3 comprises 13 residues. The V gene end was trimmed by 7 bases and the J gene end by 4 bases; junction bases not matched to a gene: 4.

The chain combines TRBV29-1 with TRBJ2-7; D remains ambiguous. Trimming cost V 7 bases and J 2 bases, with 12 bases left between them. There are 12 residues in the CDR3. Germline CDR1 is SQVTM and CDR2 is ANQGSEA. DNA of the CDR3: TGCAGCGCTGGGGAACCAGCCTACGAGCAGTACTTC. Protein: CSAGEPAYEQYF.

The chain combines TRBV29-1 with TRBJ1-3; D remains ambiguous. V lost 7 bases and J 0 bases, leaving 7 bases between the germline ends. Germline values: CDR1 SQVTM, CDR2 ANQGSEA. This CDR3 is built from 12 residues. The CDR3 region is CSARSSGNTIYF. CDR3 coding DNA: TGCAGCGCTAGGAGCTCTGGAAACACCATATATTTT.

The chain links TRBV9 to TRBJ1-1, with D unclear. With 0 bases removed from V and 11 bases from J, the gap between germline ends came to 20 bases. The CDR3 consists of 15 residues. Per the germline V gene, CDR1 is SGDLS and CDR2 is YYNGEE. CDR3 residues: CASSVEGLPGSEAFF. DNA for the CDR3: TGTGCCAGCAGCGTAGAGGGCCTACCGGGATCGGAGGCTTTCTTT. Together with reference TRBV9 and TRBJ1-1, the CDR3 gives the full variable domain: DSGVTQTPKHLITATGQRVTLRCSPRSGDLSVYWYQQSLDQGLQFLIQYYNGEERAKGNILERFSAQQFPDLHSELNLSSLELGDSALYFCASSVEGLPGSEAFFGQGTRLTVV.

The rearrangement links TRBV15 to TRBJ1-5; D not certain. V shed 3 bases and J shed 2 bases, with 11 bases lying between them. Germline lookup yields CDR1 LNHNV and CDR2 YYDKDF (reference sequence). The CDR3 sequence is 15 residues long. The CDR3 bases are TGTGCCACCAGCAGGGAACCCGGTGGCAATCAGCCCCAGCATTTT. Its protein product is CATSREPGGNQPQHF.

The J gene is TRBJ2-3, the V gene TRBV29-1; D not resolved. CDR3 length: 16 residues. Trimming cost V 4 bases and J 0 bases, with 17 bases left between them. Germline V lookup: CDR1 SQVTM, CDR2 ANQGSEA. The CDR3 sequence is CSVAASFTSSTDTQYF. Written as DNA, the CDR3 is TGCAGCGTTGCGGCTAGTTTTACGTCTAGCACAGATACGCAGTATTTT.

This chain links TRBV18 with TRBJ2-7; TRBD1 matches at 7 bases. This CDR3 has 14 residues. Germline V gene lookup returns CDR1 KGHSH and CDR2 LQKENI. Losses at the gene ends were 3 bases for V and 2 bases for J; bases not matched to a gene: 4. The CDR3 DNA follows: TGTGCCAGCTCACCTCCTACAGGGGCCTACGAGCAGTACTTC. Protein: CASSPPTGAYEQYF.

This sequence joins TRBV24-1 and TRBJ2-1, with 9 bases identical to TRBD2. The germline CDR1 and CDR2 sequences are KGHDR and SFDVKD. V gave up 5 bases and J gave up 3 bases; unmatched junction bases: 7. CDR3 size: 16 residues. The CDR3 DNA reads TGTGCCACCAGTGGCGCTCCTAGCGGGATCTACAATGAGCAGTTCTTC. Encoded protein: CATSGAPSGIYNEQFF.

The chain is built from TRBV7-2 and TRBJ2-6; 7 bases align to TRBD1. The V gene's germline CDR1 is SGHTA and CDR2 FQGNSA. The CDR3 sequence is 14 residues long. V shed 4 bases and J 6 bases; nucleotides not matched to a gene: 3. The CDR3 reads CASSSGQVANVLTF. DNA of the CDR3: TGTGCCAGCAGCTCCGGACAGGTGGCCAACGTCCTGACTTTC.

This chain connects TRBV30 to TRBJ2-7; tentatively, D is TRBD1 or TRBD2 (5 bases each). V was pared by 3 bases and J by 5 bases, with 11 bases between. CDR3 length equals 12 residues. Germline V CDR1 and CDR2: GTSNPN, SVGIG (reference sequence). The CDR3 loop reads CAWSARGDEQYF. In DNA, the CDR3 is TGTGCCTGGAGCGCCCGGGGCGACGAGCAGTACTTC.